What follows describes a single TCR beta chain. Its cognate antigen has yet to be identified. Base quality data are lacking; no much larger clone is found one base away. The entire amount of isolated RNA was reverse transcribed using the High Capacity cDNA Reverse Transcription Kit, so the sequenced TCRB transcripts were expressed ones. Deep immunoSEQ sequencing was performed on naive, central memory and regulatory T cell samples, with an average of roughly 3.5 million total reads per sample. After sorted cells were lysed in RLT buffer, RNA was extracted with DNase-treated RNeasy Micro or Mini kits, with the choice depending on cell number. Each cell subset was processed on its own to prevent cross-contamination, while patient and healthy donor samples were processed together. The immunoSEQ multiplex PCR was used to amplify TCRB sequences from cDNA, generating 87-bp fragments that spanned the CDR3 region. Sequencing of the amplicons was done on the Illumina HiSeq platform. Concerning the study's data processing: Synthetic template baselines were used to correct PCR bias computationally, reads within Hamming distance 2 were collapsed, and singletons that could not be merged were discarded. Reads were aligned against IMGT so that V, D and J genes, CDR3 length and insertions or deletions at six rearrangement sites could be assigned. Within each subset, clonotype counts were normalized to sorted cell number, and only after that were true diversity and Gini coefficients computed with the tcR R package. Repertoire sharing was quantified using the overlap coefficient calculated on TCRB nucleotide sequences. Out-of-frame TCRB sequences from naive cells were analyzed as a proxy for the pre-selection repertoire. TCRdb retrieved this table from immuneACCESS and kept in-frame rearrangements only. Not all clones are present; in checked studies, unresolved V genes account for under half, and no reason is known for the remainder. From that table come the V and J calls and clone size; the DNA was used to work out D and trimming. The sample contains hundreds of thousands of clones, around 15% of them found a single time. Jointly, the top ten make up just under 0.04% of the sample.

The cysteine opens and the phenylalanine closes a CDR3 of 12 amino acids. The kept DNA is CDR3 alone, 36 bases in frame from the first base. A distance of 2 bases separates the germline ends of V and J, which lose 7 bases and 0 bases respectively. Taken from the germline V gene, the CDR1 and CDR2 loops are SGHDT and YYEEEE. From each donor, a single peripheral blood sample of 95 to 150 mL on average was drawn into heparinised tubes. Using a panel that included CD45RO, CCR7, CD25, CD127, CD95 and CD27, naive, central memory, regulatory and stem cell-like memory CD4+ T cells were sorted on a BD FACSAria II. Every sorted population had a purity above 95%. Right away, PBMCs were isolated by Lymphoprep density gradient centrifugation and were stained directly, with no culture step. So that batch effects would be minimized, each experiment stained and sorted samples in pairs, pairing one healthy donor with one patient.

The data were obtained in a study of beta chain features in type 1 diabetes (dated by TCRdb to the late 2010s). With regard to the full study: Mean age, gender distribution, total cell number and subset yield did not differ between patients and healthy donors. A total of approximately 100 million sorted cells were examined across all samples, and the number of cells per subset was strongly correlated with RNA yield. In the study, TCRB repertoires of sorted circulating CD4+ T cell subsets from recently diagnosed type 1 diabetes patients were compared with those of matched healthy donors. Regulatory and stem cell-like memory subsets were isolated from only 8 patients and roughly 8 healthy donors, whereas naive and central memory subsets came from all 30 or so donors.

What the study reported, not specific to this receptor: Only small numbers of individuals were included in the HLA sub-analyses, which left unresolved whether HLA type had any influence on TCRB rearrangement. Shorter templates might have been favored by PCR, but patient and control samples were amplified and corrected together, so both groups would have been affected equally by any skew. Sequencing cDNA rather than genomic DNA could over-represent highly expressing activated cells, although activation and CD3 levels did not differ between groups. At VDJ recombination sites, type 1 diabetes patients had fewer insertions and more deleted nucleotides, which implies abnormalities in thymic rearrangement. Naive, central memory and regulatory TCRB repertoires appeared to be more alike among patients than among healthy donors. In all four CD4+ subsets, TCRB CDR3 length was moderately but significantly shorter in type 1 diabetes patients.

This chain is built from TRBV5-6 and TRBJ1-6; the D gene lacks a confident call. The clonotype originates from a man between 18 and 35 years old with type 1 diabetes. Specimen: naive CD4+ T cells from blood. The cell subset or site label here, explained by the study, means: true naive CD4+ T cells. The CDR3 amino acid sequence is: CASPSYNSPLHF. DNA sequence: TGTGCCAGCCCCTCCTATAATTCACCCCTCCACTTT.